The T cell receptor (beta chain) under discussion was sequenced for a study of Ad26.COV2.S vaccination and SARS-CoV-2 variants. The protocol was immunoSEQ multiplex PCR, while the TCRdb copy is restricted to in-frame clones and leaves out a portion. The sample yields 350,000 to 450,000 clones, around 86% seen once. Trimming pared 5 bases from V and 5 bases from J, leaving 18 bases between. The CDR3 contains 15 residues. The germline gives CDR1 SGHDN, CDR2 FVKESK. The treatment was: about 20 received Ad26.COV2.S at low or high dose, single or two shots; roughly five received placebo; per-sample allocation not given. Each sample was drawn 63 days after the first injection (of vaccine or placebo).

The V call is TRBV14, the J call TRBJ2-5, with a possible D match to TRBD1 (6 bases). This TCR derives from a person between 18 and 59 years old who received the Ad26.COV2.S COVID-19 vaccine or a placebo. The material was peripheral blood, obtained in a trial of Ad26.COV2.S vaccine versus placebo. CDR3 protein: CASSAQGSVRETQYF. The CDR3 DNA is TGTGCCAGCAGCGCTCAGGGGTCCGTCAGGGAGACCCAGTACTTC. Looking up the rest from reference TRBV14 and TRBJ2-5 gives the full variable domain: EAGVTQFPSHSVIEKGQTVTLRCDPISGHDNLYWYRRVMGKEIKFLLHFVKESKQDESGMPNNRFLAERTGGTYSTLKVQPAELEDSGVYFCASSAQGSVRETQYFGPGTRLLVL.